The clone carrying this TCR beta chain was picked up a small number of times. Trimming took off 4 bases at V and 5 bases at J, with 11 bases between the two ends. The CDR3 runs 13 residues. Germline lookup yields CDR1 MNHEY and CDR2 SMNVEV (reference sequence). The recovered donors of Cohort 3 showed two negative PCRs, clearance, or symptom resolution. Repertoires were generated with immunoSEQ multiplex PCR, while TCRdb's copy carries only in-frame clones and drops some. This sample carries 150,000 to 200,000 clones, more than 65% of them seen once, and the ten largest clones take about 11%. These data belong to a study of blood T cell repertoires in COVID-19.

The clonotype comes from a man aged 50-59 years who had recovered from COVID-19. The sample comprised PBMCs or T cells enriched from blood (not recorded which). The chain has TRBV27 and TRBJ1-1; no clear D. CDR3 loop: CASSSQRGTEAFF. Here the CDR3 DNA reads TGTGCCAGCAGTTCACAGAGAGGGACTGAAGCTTTCTTT.